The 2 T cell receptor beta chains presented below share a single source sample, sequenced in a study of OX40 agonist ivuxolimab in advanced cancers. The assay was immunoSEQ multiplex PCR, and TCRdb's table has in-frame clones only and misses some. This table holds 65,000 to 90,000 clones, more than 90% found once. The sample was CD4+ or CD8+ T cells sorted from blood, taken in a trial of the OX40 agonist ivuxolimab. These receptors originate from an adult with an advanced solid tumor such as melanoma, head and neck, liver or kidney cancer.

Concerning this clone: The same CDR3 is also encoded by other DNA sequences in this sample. CDR3 region: CASSYSEGDYGYTF. In DNA form, the CDR3 reads TGTGCCAGCAGTTACTCCGAGGGGGACTATGGCTACACCTTC. The gene calls are TRBV6-5 and TRBJ1-2; weak D call: TRBD1 (6 bases). The ends were cut back, 0 bases at V and 3 bases at J, with 8 bases in the middle. The CDR3 extends over 14 amino acids. The V gene's germline CDR1 is MNHEY and CDR2 SVGAGI.

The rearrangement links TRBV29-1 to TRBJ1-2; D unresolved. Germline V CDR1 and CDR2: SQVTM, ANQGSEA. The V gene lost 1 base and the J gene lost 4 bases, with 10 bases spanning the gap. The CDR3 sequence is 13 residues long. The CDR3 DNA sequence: TGCAGCGTTGAAGGGGGAAGTGGCTATGGCTACACCTTC. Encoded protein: CSVEGGSGYGYTF.